The entry below describes one T cell receptor beta chain. It has no known antigen specificity. One end of the junction varies from germline; a read error may be responsible. Systemically healthy Caucasian individuals from Russia, 35 to 40 in total and aged roughly 6 to 100 years, were included as donors. Each donor gave ten milliliters of peripheral blood, collected into EDTA-treated Vacutainer tubes. PBMCs were isolated by Ficoll-Paque density-gradient centrifugation, with at least 6.5 million obtained per sample. Total RNA, at least 5 micrograms per sample, was extracted from PBMCs with Trizol reagent. Naive CD45RAhigh/CD27high T cell percentages were measured by flow cytometry on a PBMC aliquot from every donor. Libraries were made using 5' RACE. The sequencer was an Illumina HiSeq 2500. A second roughly 6 to 11 cycle PCR used a sample-barcoded 5' primer and a J-beta primer mix. A unique molecular identifier was introduced onto each TCR beta cDNA molecule by a template-switch 5' adaptor carrying 12 random nucleotides. Each sample yielded at least 2.5 million CDR3-containing paired-end reads. First-strand cDNA was synthesized from all RNA with the Mint cDNA synthesis kit, primed by a TRBC-specific oligonucleotide. After uracil-DNA glycosylase treatment, a first 18-cycle PCR used universal primers M1SS and BC2_uni_R on all cDNA. Turning to the authors' computational methods: For normalization, 1 million high-quality reads, each with a distinct molecular identifier, were randomly selected from each sample. Instead of being binned into consensus sequences, reads with shared molecular identifiers were discarded. MiTCR, with a Q25 quality threshold and the strictest error-elimination algorithm, was used for CDR3 identification, clonotype clustering and error correction. A nonparametric unseen species model using Euler transformation provided a lower-bound estimate of total TCR beta diversity. TCRdb handled the public reads itself, with Q25 trimming in fastp and clone calling in MiXCR, and kept productive beta chains. Every CDR3 protein is listed once, alongside the most common genes and DNA of its rows. TCRdb, rather than the study authors, made the V and J calls. The sample data list hundreds of thousands of distinct CDR3 sequences, and about 43% of these were observed just once. The biggest ten clones account for around 30% of the sample.

Inclusive of the bounding cysteine and phenylalanine, the CDR3 is 17 residues long. The kept DNA is CDR3 alone, 51 bases in frame from the first base. In the germline V gene, CDR1 corresponds to MGHRA and CDR2 to YSYEKL. This sample is part of a study of blood T cells in healthy people across ages (dated by TCRdb to the mid-2010s). Regarding the complete study: In model experiments, template switching captured roughly one uniquely barcoded TCR beta cDNA molecule for every two T cells. Using the same blood draw, the study looked at two additional independent replicas of 1 million unique cDNA reads for two donors, one aged 18 to 29 and the other aged 80 or older. To track age-related changes in TCR beta repertoire diversity, the study relied on deep sequencing normalized with unique cDNA molecular identifiers. Donors were grouped into four age groups: young (average roughly 16 years), middle-aged (approximately 41), aged (around 60) and long-lived (roughly 80). To avoid experimental bias, donors of different ages were distributed randomly across sequencing lanes. The study at large found these results: Because profiling used bulk unsorted PBMCs, naive and antigen-experienced compartments could not be compared conclusively. As age increased, observed TCR beta diversity per million T cells dropped in a roughly linear way, and a significant reduction was already evident by age about 36. Estimates of total diversity from one million sequenced T cells were regarded as lower bounds and underestimates. Donor CMV infection status was unknown, potentially confounding age-related changes in expanded clonotypes. The long-lived group showed more naive CD4+ T cells, fewer expanded clones and increased TCR diversity than the aged group, suggesting age selection. The percentage of naive T cells measured by flow cytometry correlated strongly with observed TCR beta diversity.

Sequencing was performed on blood. The clonotype originates from a man of 80 years or more in good health. The chain joins TRBV4-1 to TRBJ2-7; 9 junctional bases match TRBD2. The DNA sequence is TGCGCCGGCAGCCAAGTTAGCGGGGGCCTAACCTACTACGAGCAGTACTTC. Translated, it reads CAGSQVSGGLTYYEQYF.